A selection of T cell receptor beta chains follows, all from one sample in a study of blood T cell repertoires in COVID-19. Assay used: immunoSEQ multiplex PCR; TCRdb lists only in-frame clones, some missing. The table records about 41,000 clones, about four fifths of them present only once. Sequencing was carried out using peripheral blood. Source of these receptors: a woman aged 60-70 years with acute or convalescent COVID-19. Both conserved end residues are part of each CDR3. Fields, in order: clone size, CDR3 length, V gene, D gene, J gene, CDR3 protein, CDR3 DNA. A D gene is named only where the DNA matches it firmly. Clone size appears in some rows only: once, few, many, or a class for an expanded clone.

NA	12	TRBV11-2	NA	TRBJ1-1	CASGQGRTEAFF	TGTGCCAGCGGTCAGGGGCGGACTGAAGCTTTCTTT
NA	14	TRBV6-1	NA	TRBJ1-5	CASSDPQGRQPQHF	TGTGCCAGCAGTGACCCACAGGGCCGGCAGCCCCAGCATTTT
NA	14	TRBV5-4	TRBD1	TRBJ2-7	CASSLEQGASEQYF	TGTGCCAGCAGCTTGGAACAGGGGGCCTCCGAGCAGTACTTC
NA	13	TRBV7-8	NA	TRBJ2-3	CASSLIRLNTQYF	TGTGCCAGCAGCTTAATCAGGTTGAATACGCAGTATTTT
NA	15	TRBV2	TRBD2	TRBJ2-1	CASSEGGTPYNEQFF	TGTGCCAGCAGTGAGGGGGGGACTCCCTACAATGAGCAGTTCTTC
NA	16	TRBV11-3	TRBD2	TRBJ2-1	CASSVSGSTAYNEQFF	TGTGCCAGCAGCGTTAGCGGGAGCACCGCCTACAATGAGCAGTTCTTC
NA	15	TRBV19	NA	TRBJ1-1	CASSALTGPHTEAFF	TGTGCCAGTAGTGCCTTAACAGGGCCCCACACTGAAGCTTTCTTT
NA	14	TRBV10-3	NA	TRBJ2-2	CAISEPSKTGELFF	TGTGCCATCAGTGAGCCTAGTAAGACCGGGGAGCTGTTTTTT
once	16	TRBV30	TRBD2	TRBJ2-3	CAWSVWGLASTDTQYF	TGTGCCTGGAGTGTGTGGGGACTAGCGAGCACAGATACGCAGTATTTT
NA	14	TRBV19	NA	TRBJ1-5	CASSNRDNNQPQHF	TGTGCCAGTAGTAACCGGGACAACAATCAGCCCCAGCATTTT
NA	16	TRBV2	NA	TRBJ1-3	CASSEGEMISGNTIYF	TGTGCCAGCAGTGAAGGCGAGATGATCTCTGGAAACACCATATATTTT
few	13	TRBV29-1	TRBD1	TRBJ1-5	CSVGRDRGQPQHF	TGCAGCGTGGGCCGGGACAGGGGTCAGCCCCAGCATTTT
NA	16	TRBV4-2	TRBD2	TRBJ2-1	CASSQDTGLAGDEQFF	TGTGCCAGCAGCCAAGATACGGGACTAGCGGGGGATGAGCAGTTCTTC
NA	15	TRBV30	TRBD1	TRBJ2-5	CACNWGQGAGETQYF	TGTGCCTGCAATTGGGGACAGGGGGCGGGGGAGACCCAGTACTTC
once	11	TRBV12-3/TRBV12-4	NA	TRBJ2-5	CASSSSETQYF	TGTGCCAGCAGTTCGTCGGAGACCCAGTACTTC
NA	14	TRBV10-2	NA	TRBJ1-5	CASSDDSGNQPQHF	TGCGCCAGCAGTGATGATTCCGGTAATCAGCCCCAGCATTTT
NA	15	TRBV5-1	NA	TRBJ2-5	CASSLGLDLKETQYF	TGCGCCAGCAGCTTGGGACTGGACTTAAAAGAGACCCAGTACTTC
NA	17	TRBV28	TRBD1	TRBJ1-1	CASTFPRTGGINTEAFF	TGTGCCAGCACCTTTCCTCGGACAGGGGGCATTAACACTGAAGCTTTCTTT
NA	17	TRBV7-3	TRBD2	TRBJ2-1	CASSRSTSGGARNEQFF	TGTGCCAGCAGCCGATCTACGAGCGGGGGGGCCCGCAATGAGCAGTTCTTC
NA	14	TRBV6-6	NA	TRBJ2-7	CASSYSVLSYEQYF	TGTGCCAGCAGTTACTCGGTACTTTCCTACGAGCAGTACTTC
medium-sized	14	TRBV30	NA	TRBJ1-6	CAWIGGGIGAPLHF	TGTGCCTGGATTGGCGGGGGGATTGGGGCACCCCTCCACTTT
NA	14	TRBV9	NA	TRBJ2-2	CASSPAAGTGELFF	TGTGCCAGCAGCCCAGCTGCCGGGACCGGGGAGCTGTTTTTT
NA	13	TRBV28	NA	TRBJ1-1	CASSLVSRGEAFF	TGTGCCAGCAGTTTAGTTAGCCGGGGTGAAGCTTTCTTT
NA	14	TRBV27	NA	TRBJ1-6	CASAWLVENSPLHF	TGTGCCAGCGCTTGGCTAGTGGAGAATTCACCCCTCCACTTT
NA	13	TRBV30	NA	TRBJ1-5	CAWTDSFNQPQHF	TGTGCCTGGACCGACAGTTTCAATCAGCCCCAGCATTTT
NA	20	TRBV5-1	NA	TRBJ2-2	CASSPNDRGSGKANTGELFF	TGCGCCAGCAGCCCCAACGACCGGGGGTCGGGGAAAGCGAACACCGGGGAGCTGTTTTTT
NA	13	TRBV6-6	TRBD1	TRBJ1-2	CASSPTGDYGYTF	TGTGCCAGCAGCCCGACAGGGGACTATGGCTACACCTTC
NA	14	TRBV6-6	TRBD2	TRBJ2-5	CASRRGGRGETQYF	TGTGCCAGCAGGAGGGGCGGGAGAGGAGAGACCCAGTACTTC
NA	14	TRBV14	NA	TRBJ1-1	CASSQITGNTEAFF	TGTGCCAGCAGCCAAATAACAGGGAACACTGAAGCTTTCTTT
once	14	TRBV7-9	TRBD1	TRBJ2-1	CASSSRTGGLEQFF	TGTGCCAGCAGCTCCAGGACAGGGGGACTTGAGCAGTTCTTC
NA	14	TRBV7-2	NA	TRBJ2-1	CASSSGTGGVGQFF	TGTGCCAGCAGCTCGGGCACAGGTGGAGTAGGGCAGTTCTTC
once	11	TRBV5-6	NA	TRBJ2-5	CASSRRETQYF	TGTGCCAGCAGCCGCCGGGAGACCCAGTACTTC
NA	17	TRBV11-3	TRBD1	TRBJ2-2	CASGNTGGGKNTGELFF	TGTGCCAGCGGGAACACAGGGGGCGGGAAGAACACCGGGGAGCTGTTTTTT
NA	16	TRBV5-4	TRBD1	TRBJ2-1	CASSRVRQGSYNEQFF	TGTGCCAGCAGCCGGGTCCGACAGGGCTCCTACAATGAGCAGTTCTTC
NA	14	TRBV5-1	NA	TRBJ2-3	CASSLAFGTDTQYF	TGCGCCAGCAGCTTGGCCTTTGGCACAGATACGCAGTATTTT
NA	13	TRBV5-1	NA	TRBJ1-2	CASSLAGVRGYTF	TGCGCCAGCAGCTTGGCCGGGGTTCGTGGCTACACCTTC
NA	15	TRBV5-6	NA	TRBJ1-1	CASERRPGFDTEAFF	TGTGCCAGCGAAAGAAGACCGGGGTTTGACACTGAAGCTTTCTTT
NA	12	TRBV5-1	NA	TRBJ2-7	CASSLQGYEQYF	TGCGCCAGCAGCTTACAGGGCTACGAGCAGTACTTC
few	15	TRBV6-5	TRBD2	TRBJ2-5	CASSYVGLAAETQYF	TGTGCCAGCAGTTACGTGGGGCTAGCGGCCGAGACCCAGTACTTC
once	17	TRBV19	TRBD1	TRBJ1-2	CASSIDRTGDINYGYTF	TGTGCCAGTAGTATTGATCGGACAGGGGACATAAACTATGGCTACACCTTC
NA	16	TRBV9	NA	TRBJ1-4	CASSVVLDRYKEKLFF	TGTGCCAGCAGCGTAGTGCTCGACAGATATAAAGAAAAACTGTTTTTT
NA	19	TRBV5-1	TRBD1	TRBJ2-6	CASSLAREDRASGANVLTF	TGCGCCAGCAGCTTGGCTAGGGAGGACAGGGCCTCTGGGGCCAACGTCCTGACTTTC
NA	13	TRBV6-1	NA	TRBJ1-5	CASSEVPSQPQHF	TGTGCCAGCAGTGAAGTTCCATCTCAGCCCCAGCATTTT
NA	14	TRBV6-5	NA	TRBJ1-2	CASSLAGGHDGYTF	TGTGCCAGCAGTCTCGCTGGAGGTCATGATGGCTACACCTTC
NA	16	TRBV5-6	NA	TRBJ1-6	CASSLFQGMRGSPLHF	TGTGCCAGCAGCCTATTCCAGGGGATGAGAGGTTCACCCCTCCACTTT
NA	16	TRBV6-5	TRBD1	TRBJ1-4	CASSYLTGTRNEKLFF	TGTGCCAGCAGTTACCTGACAGGGACCCGTAATGAAAAACTGTTTTTT
NA	15	TRBV11-1	TRBD2	TRBJ2-1	CASSLVAGSYNEQFF	TGTGCCAGCAGCTTAGTAGCGGGCTCCTACAATGAGCAGTTCTTC
once	15	TRBV27	NA	TRBJ2-7	CASSVAGTPNYEQYF	TGTGCCAGCAGTGTAGCCGGGACACCGAATTACGAGCAGTACTTC
NA	13	TRBV7-9	TRBD1	TRBJ1-2	CASSPGTGSGYTF	TGTGCCAGCAGCCCGGGGACAGGGTCTGGCTACACCTTC
few	12	TRBV5-6	NA	TRBJ1-1	CASITLGGEAFF	TGTGCCAGCATCACCCTGGGAGGCGAAGCTTTCTTT
NA	16	TRBV11-3	TRBD2	TRBJ2-2	CASSPTSGADTGELFF	TGTGCCAGCAGCCCGACTAGCGGGGCCGACACCGGGGAGCTGTTTTTT
NA	15	TRBV15	TRBD1	TRBJ2-2	CATSSRDRVQGELFF	TGTGCCACCAGCAGCCGGGACAGGGTACAGGGGGAGCTGTTTTTT
NA	13	TRBV2	NA	TRBJ1-4	CASSRLPNEKLFF	TGTGCCAGCAGTCGACTTCCTAATGAAAAACTGTTTTTT
few	15	TRBV19	TRBD2	TRBJ2-3	CASRLAGGRADTQYF	TGTGCCAGTAGGCTAGCGGGGGGGCGCGCGGATACGCAGTATTTT
NA	16	TRBV11-2	NA	TRBJ1-3	CASSLDRTSLGNTIYF	TGTGCCAGCAGCTTAGACAGAACCTCTCTTGGAAACACCATATATTTT
NA	13	TRBV3-1/TRBV3-2	NA	TRBJ2-7	CASSRGTFYEQYF	TGTGCCAGCAGCCGCGGGACTTTCTACGAGCAGTACTTC
few	15	TRBV5-1	TRBD2	TRBJ2-3	CASSLLAGVTDTQYF	TGCGCCAGCAGCTTACTAGCGGGAGTAACAGATACGCAGTATTTT
NA	14	TRBV2	NA	TRBJ1-5	CASSLDRNNQPQHF	TGTGCCAGCAGCCTCGACAGGAACAATCAGCCCCAGCATTTT
NA	13	TRBV7-8	TRBD1	TRBJ1-2	CASSGTALYGYTF	TGTGCCAGCAGCGGGACAGCACTCTATGGCTACACCTTC
NA	15	TRBV10-3	NA	TRBJ1-5	CAISEQTGFNQPQHF	TGTGCCATCAGTGAGCAAACAGGTTTCAATCAGCCCCAGCATTTT